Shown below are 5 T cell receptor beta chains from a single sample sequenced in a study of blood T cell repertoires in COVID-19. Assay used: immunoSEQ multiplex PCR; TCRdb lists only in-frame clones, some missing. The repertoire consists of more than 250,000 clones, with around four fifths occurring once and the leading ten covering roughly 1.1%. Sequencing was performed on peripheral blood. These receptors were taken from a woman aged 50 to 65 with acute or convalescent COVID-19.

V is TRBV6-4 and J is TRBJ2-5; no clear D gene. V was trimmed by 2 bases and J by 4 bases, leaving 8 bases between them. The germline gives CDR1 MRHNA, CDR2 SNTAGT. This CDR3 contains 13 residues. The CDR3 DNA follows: TGTGCCAGCAGTGACGTTTCGGGAGAGACCCAGTACTTC. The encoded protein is CASSDVSGETQYF.

The CDR3 is CASSPGTRNTGELFF. The CDR3 DNA sequence: TGTGCCAGCTCACCCGGGACACGGAACACCGGGGAGCTGTTTTTT. The chain carries TRBV18 and TRBJ2-2, with D perhaps TRBD1 (6 bases). CDR1 and CDR2 from the germline V gene are KGHSH and LQKENI. The ends were cut back, 3 bases at V and 1 base at J, with 9 bases in the middle. This CDR3 is 15 amino acids long.

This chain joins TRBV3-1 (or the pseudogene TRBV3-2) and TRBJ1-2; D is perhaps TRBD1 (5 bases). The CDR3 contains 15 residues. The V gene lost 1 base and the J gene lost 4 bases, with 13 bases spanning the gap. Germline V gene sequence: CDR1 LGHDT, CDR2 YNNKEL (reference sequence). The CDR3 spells CASSQALGGGYGYTF. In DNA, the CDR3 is TGTGCCAGCAGCCAAGCTTTGGGCGGGGGCTATGGCTACACCTTC.

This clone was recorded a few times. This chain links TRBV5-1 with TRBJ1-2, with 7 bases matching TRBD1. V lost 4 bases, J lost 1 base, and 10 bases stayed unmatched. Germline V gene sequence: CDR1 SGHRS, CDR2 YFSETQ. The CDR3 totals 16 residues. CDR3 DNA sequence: TGCGCCAGCAGCCTGGGACAGCAGGCTGTTAACTATGGCTACACCTTC. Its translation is CASSLGQQAVNYGYTF.

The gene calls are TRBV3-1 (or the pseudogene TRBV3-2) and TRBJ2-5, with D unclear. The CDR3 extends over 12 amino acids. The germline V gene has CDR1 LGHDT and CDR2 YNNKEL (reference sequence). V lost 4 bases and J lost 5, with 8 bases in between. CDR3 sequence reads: CASSLTRETQYF. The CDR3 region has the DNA TGTGCCAGCAGCCTCACGCGGGAGACCCAGTACTTC.